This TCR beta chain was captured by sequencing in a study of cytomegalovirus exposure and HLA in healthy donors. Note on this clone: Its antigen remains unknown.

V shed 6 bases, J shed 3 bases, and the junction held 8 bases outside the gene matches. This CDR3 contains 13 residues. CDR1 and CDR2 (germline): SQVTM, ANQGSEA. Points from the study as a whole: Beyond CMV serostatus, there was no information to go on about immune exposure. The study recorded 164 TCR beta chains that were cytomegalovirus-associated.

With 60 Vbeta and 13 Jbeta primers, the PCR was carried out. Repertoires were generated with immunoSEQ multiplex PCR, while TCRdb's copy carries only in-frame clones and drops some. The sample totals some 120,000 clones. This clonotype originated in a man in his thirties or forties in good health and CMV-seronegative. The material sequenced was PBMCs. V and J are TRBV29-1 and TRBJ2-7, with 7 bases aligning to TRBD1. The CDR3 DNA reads TGCAGCGTCGACGGGACAGCAGTCTACGAGCAGTACTTC. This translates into CSVDGTAVYEQYF.